The following is a TCR beta chain sequence with its context. As yet, its antigen is unknown. Genomic DNA of every subset was divided equally among multiple immunoSEQ plates. Method: immunoSEQ multiplex PCR; TCRdb's copy keeps in-frame clones and lacks some. The profile shows some 2 million clones, about 95% of them singletons. The data derive from a study of shared clonotypes between healthy human individuals. Study findings and constraints: Compared with memory subsets, naive subsets generally had larger estimated richness.

The CDR3 has 16 amino acids. CDR1 and CDR2 from the germline V gene are MNHEY and SVGAGI. V lost 3 bases and J lost 1, with 16 bases in between. Naive CD8 cells, CD45RO-negative and positively selected for CCR7, excluded terminally differentiated effector memory CD45RA+ cells. The study drew all its donors from Caucasian adults living in Nashville, Tennessee. The source of this sequence is a man younger than 30 in good health. Sample: naive CD8+ T cells sorted from blood. The gene calls are TRBV6-5 and TRBJ2-7; D might be TRBD1 (6 bases). The CDR3 nucleotides read TGTGCCAGCAGTTATTTCCCGCAGGGGACGTCCTACGAGCAGTACTTC. Translation: CASSYFPQGTSYEQYF.